This TCR beta chain was recorded in a study of radiation and T cells in renal cell carcinoma. General study results and limits: Top tumor clonotypes rose in blood 2 weeks post-radiation, then contracted. Without pretreatment biopsies, baseline tumor clonotype presence was undetermined.

Time point: baseline pretreatment blood. Noted treatment: 15 Gy SBRT to primary tumor, nephrectomy 4 weeks later. Serial blood draws occurred at baseline and 2 and 4 weeks post-SBRT. Clear cell pathology was present in this patient's renal cell carcinoma. Profiled with immunoSEQ multiplex PCR; TCRdb holds only in-frame clones, not every one. The data contain nearly 50,000 clones, roughly 83% of them singletons. A remark on this clone: Its antigen is not identified.

This clonotype was obtained from a woman between 65 and 79 years old with renal cell carcinoma. Sample: blood, taken from a patient whose treatment included radiotherapy and nephrectomy.

CDR3 residues: CASSLVPFYRGPNEQFF. CDR3 DNA sequence: TGTGCCAGCAGTTTAGTTCCGTTTTACAGGGGACCCAATGAGCAGTTCTTC. The V gene is TRBV27, the J gene TRBJ2-1; TRBD1 aligns across 7 bases. The trim removed 2 bases at V and 6 bases at J, leaving 13 bases unmatched. In germline, CDR1 is MNHEY, CDR2 SMNVEV (reference sequence). The CDR3 contains 17 residues.